These 21 T cell receptor beta chains came from one sample sequenced in a study of cytomegalovirus exposure and HLA in healthy donors (dated by TCRdb to about 2017). The library came from the immunoSEQ multiplex PCR assay. A mixture of 60 forward primers for TCR Vbeta segments and 13 reverse primers for TCR Jbeta segments was used in the multiplex PCR. TCRdb holds this immuneACCESS table with in-frame rearrangements only. Some clones are missing; in checked studies, unresolved V genes explain under half, and the rest has no known cause. Here the sample has about 62,000 clones; about four fifths occur a single time. 5.4% of the sample comes from the top ten. The sample was PBMCs. The receptors come from a woman aged 25 to 45 in good health and CMV-seronegative.

The V and J genes are TRBV5-4 and TRBJ2-5; D not certain. V lost 0 bases to trimming and J lost 4 bases, with 13 bases between them. The CDR3 loop spans 15 amino acids. Germline loops: CDR1 SGHNT, CDR2 YYREEE (reference sequence). The CDR3 protein is CASSLEVASSETQYF. The DNA for the CDR3 is TGTGCCAGCAGCTTGGAAGTGGCTAGTTCAGAGACCCAGTACTTC.

The chain has TRBV30 and TRBJ1-2, with a weak D call TRBD1 (5 bases). V gave up 5 bases and J gave up 0 bases, with 10 bases separating them. The CDR3 loop spans 13 amino acids. Germline V CDR1 and CDR2: GTSNPN, SVGIG (reference sequence). The CDR3 is CAWGRATNYGYTF. In DNA form, the CDR3 reads TGTGCCTGGGGCAGGGCAACTAACTATGGCTACACCTTC. Complete variable domain (other parts from reference TRBV30 and TRBJ1-2): SQTIHQWPATLVQPVGSPLSLECTVEGTSNPNLYWYRQAAGRGLQLLFYSVGIGQISSEVPQNLSASRPQDRQFILSSKKLLLSDSGFYLCAWGRATNYGYTFGSGTRLTVV.

The J gene is TRBJ1-4, the V gene TRBV2; the match to TRBD1 covers 8 bases. From germline, CDR1 is SNHLY and CDR2 FYNNEI. V was pared by 7 bases and J by 0 bases, with 10 bases of the junction left unmatched. The CDR3 runs to 17 residues. The CDR3: CASTRDRRIATNEKLFF. The CDR3 DNA follows: TGTGCCAGCACCCGGGACAGGAGAATTGCAACTAATGAAAAACTGTTTTTT.

The chain couples TRBV9 to TRBJ2-3, with 9 bases lining up with TRBD2. This CDR3 is built from 15 residues. V shed 0 bases and J 5 bases; nucleotides not matched to a gene: 4. CDR1 and CDR2 (germline): SGDLS, YYNGEE. The CDR3 DNA is TGTGCCAGCAGCGTAGGAGCGGGAGGAGGAGATACGCAGTATTTT. Its translation: CASSVGAGGGDTQYF.

The J gene is TRBJ1-5, the V gene TRBV18; 7 positions agree with TRBD1. J lost 5 bases, V lost 6 bases, and 10 bases had no gene match. From germline, CDR1 is KGHSH and CDR2 LQKENI. This CDR3 has 15 residues. The CDR3 spells CASSLDREGYQPQHF. In DNA, the CDR3 is TGTGCCAGCTCCCTAGACAGGGAAGGGTATCAGCCCCAGCATTTT.

This chain links TRBV5-1 with TRBJ1-1; 9 nucleotides align to TRBD1. Germline V gene sequence: CDR1 SGHRS, CDR2 YFSETQ. The CDR3 spans 17 residues. After removal of 4 bases from V and 1 base from J, the junction contained 11 bases not matched to a gene. The CDR3 bases are TGCGCCAGCAGCCGTGGGACAGGGTCCCTCCAGAACACTGAAGCTTTCTTT. Translation gives CASSRGTGSLQNTEAFF.

The chain joins TRBV27 to TRBJ2-1; 9 bases agree with TRBD1. The V segment lost 6 bases and the J segment 6 bases; nucleotides outside the gene matches: 12. Germline CDR1 and CDR2: MNHEY and SMNVEV (reference sequence). The CDR3 runs to 16 residues. DNA for the CDR3: TGTGCCAGCAGATTTAAACCGGGACAGGGTGTCAATGAGCAGTTCTTC. The encoded protein is CASRFKPGQGVNEQFF.

This rearrangement joins TRBV18 to TRBJ1-2; a possible D gene is TRBD1 (5 bases). This CDR3 is 15 amino acids long. Trimming left V 6 bases short and J 2 bases short, with 16 bases between. Per the germline V gene, CDR1 is KGHSH and CDR2 is LQKENI. The CDR3 DNA reads as TGTGCCAGCTCTGAGCAGGGAATTGAGAACTATGGCTACACCTTC. Residues: CASSEQGIENYGYTF.

CDR3 sequence reads: CAISEYAGEQYF. The CDR3 region has the DNA TGTGCCATCAGTGAGTATGCGGGAGAGCAGTACTTC. The V call is TRBV10-3, the J call TRBJ2-7, with a possible D match to TRBD2 (6 bases). The length of the CDR3 is 12 residues. Germline CDR1 reads ENHRY; CDR2 reads SYGVKD. Trimming removed 1 base from V and 7 bases from J, with 8 bases in between.

The sample holds a few counts of this clone. This specimen includes other DNA sequences encoding the same CDR3. This chain connects TRBV28 to TRBJ2-3; the match to TRBD2 covers 7 bases. This CDR3 spans 15 amino acids. With 5 bases clipped from V and 2 bases from J, the junction kept 7 bases outside the gene matches. Germline values: CDR1 MDHEN, CDR2 SYDVKM. The CDR3 nucleotides read TGTGCCAGCAGTCCCCCTAGCGGACTCACAGATACGCAGTATTTT. This gives the protein CASSPPSGLTDTQYF.

This chain joins TRBV4-2 and TRBJ2-2; D is unresolved. There are 16 residues in the CDR3. Germline CDR1 and CDR2: LGHNA and YNFKEQ. The V end lost 2 bases, the J end lost 1 base, and 11 bases lay between the germline ends. The CDR3 DNA reads TGTGCCAGCAGCCAATCCGAGGCCGGGAACACCGGGGAGCTGTTTTTT. This codes for CASSQSEAGNTGELFF.

The V call is TRBV19, the J call TRBJ2-2; 8 nucleotides line up with TRBD1. Germline lookup yields CDR1 LNHDA and CDR2 SQIVND (reference sequence). V trimming: 9 bases; J trimming: 4 bases; junction bases outside the gene matches: 7. This CDR3 spans 14 amino acids. CDR3 bases: TGTGCCAGCACCCTGGGACAGGTCACCGGGGAGCTGTTTTTT. It encodes CASTLGQVTGELFF. Looking up the rest from reference TRBV19 and TRBJ2-2 gives the full variable domain: DGGITQSPKYLFRKEGQNVTLSCEQNLNHDAMYWYRQDPGQGLRLIYYSQIVNDFQKGDIAEGYSVSREKKESFPLTVTSAQKNPTAFYLCASTLGQVTGELFFGEGSRLTVL.

The chain uses TRBV4-1 and TRBJ2-4, with a weak D call TRBD2 (5 bases). Germline V gene sequence: CDR1 MGHRA, CDR2 YSYEKL. The V gene lost 0 bases and the J gene lost 6 bases, with 9 bases spanning the gap. The CDR3 is made up of 14 amino acids. The CDR3 region is CASSQEGGRNIQYF. In nucleotides, the CDR3 is TGCGCCAGCAGCCAAGAAGGAGGCAGAAACATTCAGTACTTC.

V usage is TRBV11-3 and J usage is TRBJ2-2; maybe TRBD1 (6 bases). The CDR3 length is 16 residues. Trimming removed 5 bases at V and 5 bases at J, with 18 bases between. The V gene's germline CDR1 is SGHNT and CDR2 YENEEA. The CDR3 spells CASSETYRVGTGELFF. CDR3 coding DNA: TGTGCCAGCAGCGAGACTTACAGGGTGGGGACCGGGGAGCTGTTTTTT.

V gene TRBV6-1 combines with J gene TRBJ2-3, with a weak D call TRBD1 (6 bases). The CDR3 contains 14 residues. Germline lookup yields CDR1 MNHNS and CDR2 SASEGT. V lost 7 bases and J lost 3, with 14 bases in between. CDR3 region: CASTLGARTDTQYF. Here the CDR3 DNA reads TGTGCCAGCACTTTGGGGGCGCGGACAGATACGCAGTATTTT.

The chain uses TRBV5-4 and TRBJ2-7, with TRBD2 matching over 13 bases. CDR3 length: 16 amino acids. V dropped 0 bases and J dropped 2; count of bases not matched to a gene: 2. Germline lookup yields CDR1 SGHNT and CDR2 YYREEE (reference sequence). This CDR3 is CASSLGGLAGPYEQYF. CDR3 nucleotides: TGTGCCAGCAGCTTGGGGGGACTAGCGGGGCCCTACGAGCAGTACTTC.

This rearrangement joins TRBV6-1 to TRBJ1-2, with 7 bases aligning to TRBD1. The CDR3 loop spans 13 amino acids. Germline V gives CDR1 MNHNS, CDR2 SASEGT. V lost 7 bases to trimming and J lost 8 bases; unmatched junction nucleotides: 10. In nucleotides, the CDR3 is TGTGCCAGCACCCCCGACAGGGTCGACGGCTACACCTTC. Amino acid sequence: CASTPDRVDGYTF.

This clone appeared a few times. V and J are TRBV18 and TRBJ2-3, with TRBD2 identical over 9 bases. Trimming at V came to 1 base and at J to 2 bases, leaving 16 bases not matched to a gene. This CDR3 contains 20 residues. Germline CDR1 and CDR2: KGHSH and LQKENI. As DNA, the CDR3 is TGTGCCAGCTCACCACTCAGAAGCGGGAGGACCCTTAAACTCACAGATACGCAGTATTTT. Residues: CASSPLRSGRTLKLTDTQYF.

V is TRBV19 and J is TRBJ2-5; no clear D gene. Deletions cut 1 base from V and 5 bases from J, with 5 bases between. The CDR3 has 12 amino acids. In germline, CDR1 is LNHDA, CDR2 SQIVND (reference sequence). The CDR3: CASSIGRETQYF. The CDR3 nucleotides are TGTGCCAGTAGTATAGGCCGGGAGACCCAGTACTTC.

CDR3 DNA: TGCGCCACCCGACAGGGAACAGATACGCAGTATTTT. This translates into CATRQGTDTQYF. The chain couples TRBV5-1 to TRBJ2-3; 7 bases align to TRBD1. The CDR3 is made up of 12 amino acids. After removal of 9 bases from V and 3 bases from J, the junction contained 4 bases not matched to a gene. Germline V gene lookup returns CDR1 SGHRS and CDR2 YFSETQ.

This clone was seen only a few times. The V gene is TRBV7-9, the J gene TRBJ2-2, with D possibly TRBD1 on 5 matching bases. The CDR3 length is 15 residues. V was pared by 5 bases and J by 6 bases, with 16 bases between. CDR1 is SEHNR and CDR2 is FQNEAQ in the germline V gene (reference sequence). The CDR3 DNA reads TGTGCCAGCAGCCCCCAGGGCCTCGGGCCCGGGGAGCTGTTTTTT. This codes for CASSPQGLGPGELFF.